This T cell receptor beta chain came from a study of T cells after yellow fever vaccination. TCRdb ran MiXCR on the 5' RACE reads and lists one entry per CDR3 protein. Seen here are 150,000 or so distinct CDR3 sequences, 7% to 10% observed once, and the top ten hold roughly 33%. J gave up 4 bases and V 0 bases, and 7 bases lay outside the gene matches. The CDR3 consists of 15 residues. Germline V gene sequence: CDR1 SGDLS, CDR2 YYNGEE. This clonotype appeared a few times. The target antigen is unknown. Study findings and constraints: The booster response re-showed most primary clones: approximately 95% CD4, approximately 86% CD8.

This specimen consisted of CD8+ T cells sorted from PBMCs, obtained 45 days after the yellow fever booster vaccination. This chain uses TRBV9 with TRBJ2-7, with 7 bases lining up with TRBD2. This clonotype was obtained from a man between 18 and 35 years old who received the YFV17D yellow fever vaccine. DNA of the CDR3: TGTGCCAGCAGCGTAGGGGGGGGACTAACATACGAGCAGTACTTC. It yields the protein CASSVGGGLTYEQYF.